This passage covers 13 T cell receptor beta chains from one sample sequenced in a study of blood T cells in healthy people across ages. With a J-beta primer mix and a sample-barcoded 5' primer, a second PCR ran about 6 to 11 cycles. One entry per CDR3 protein results from TCRdb running MiXCR on the 5' RACE reads. This table has around 1.7 million distinct CDR3 sequences, about 28% appearing once. Input material: blood. These receptors all stem from a woman aged 25 to 39 in good health.

Details on this clonotype: This may come from a read error, since a much larger clone is one base off. V gene TRBV10-3 combines with J gene TRBJ2-5; maybe TRBD2 (5 bases). CDR3 length: 12 residues. From germline, CDR1 is ENHRY and CDR2 SYGVKD. The CDR3 DNA sequence: TGTGCCATCAGTGCCTCTTGGGAGACCGAGTACTTC. As protein: CAISASWETEYF.

About this clonotype: This may come from a read error, since a much larger clone is one base off. The CDR3 carries no conserved terminal phenylalanine or tryptophan, so it likely arises from a read error. This chain uses TRBV12-3 or TRBV12-4 with TRBJ2-5; D is possibly TRBD2 (7 bases). The CDR3 contains 13 residues. V lost 8 bases and J 1 base, leaving 11 bases between the germline ends. CDR3 residues: CASRGAVQETQYV. The CDR3 DNA reads TGTGCCAGCCGGGGGGCCGTCCAAGAGACCCAGTACGTC.

A note on this clonotype: A much larger clone is a single base away; this may be a read error. This chain connects TRBV5-4 to TRBJ2-7; 9 bases are a match to TRBD1. The CDR3 loop spans 15 amino acids. Germline V gene sequence: CDR1 SGHNT, CDR2 YYREEE (reference sequence). Written as DNA, the CDR3 is TGTGCCGGCAGCACCCGAACAGGGGGCGAAAACGAGCAGTACTTC. It translates to CAGSTRTGGENEQYF.

This clonotype was observed a few times. At one end, the junction sequence differs from germline, possibly due to a read error. The chain recombines TRBV29-1 with TRBJ1-2, with D uncertain. Per germline, CDR1 SQVTM and CDR2 ANQGSEA. The CDR3 has 11 amino acids. This CDR3 is CSVGGEDGCTF. CDR3 DNA: TGCAGCGTTGGGGGAGAGGATGGCTGCACCTTC.

The rearrangement joins TRBV4-1 to TRBJ2-4, with a possible D match to TRBD2 (5 bases). Germline V gives CDR1 MGHRA, CDR2 YSYEKL. This CDR3 has 14 residues. V dropped 0 bases and J dropped 7 bases, with 10 bases sitting between them. The CDR3 nucleotides read TGCGCCAGCAGCCAAGAGGCCGGGGAGAACATTCAGTACTTC. Its translation is CASSQEAGENIQYF.

Note on this clonotype: Germline and junction disagree at one end, which may indicate a read error. The V gene is TRBV7-9, the J gene TRBJ2-5; maybe TRBD2 (6 bases). CDR1 SEHNR and CDR2 FQNEAQ come from the germline V gene (reference sequence). CDR3 length: 12 residues. The CDR3 loop is CASSNSPGEQDF. The CDR3 bases are TGTGCCAGCAGCAATTCCCCGGGAGAGCAGGACTTC.

Ten or more counts support this clonotype. The V gene is TRBV14, the J gene TRBJ2-2; TRBD1 matches at 7 bases. V gave up 1 base and J gave up 2 bases; unmatched junction bases: 7. Germline V gives CDR1 SGHDN, CDR2 FVKESK. This CDR3 contains 17 residues. CDR3 residues: CASSQATGTVNTGELFF. The CDR3 coding sequence is TGTGCCAGCAGCCAAGCCACCGGGACAGTAAACACCGGGGAGCTGTTTTTT.

Of note for this clonotype: A much bigger clone sits one base away, suggesting this may be a read error. The chain links TRBV10-3 to TRBJ2-7; D not resolved. The V gene's germline CDR1 is ENHRY and CDR2 SYGVKD. The CDR3 has 15 residues. CDR3: CALSESVGIAYEQYF. CDR3 sequence (DNA): TGTGCCCTCAGTGAGTCGGTAGGGATCGCCTACGAGCAGTACTTC.

The CDR3 sequence: CASRVTGTGYEQYF. The CDR3 region has the DNA TGTGCCAGCAGGGTGACGGGGACAGGCTACGAGCAGTACTTC. The chain joins TRBV14 to TRBJ2-7; 8 bases are shared with TRBD1. In germline, CDR1 is SGHDN, CDR2 FVKESK. The V and J ends lost 6 bases and 3 bases, in that order; junction bases with no gene match: 7. The CDR3 sequence is 14 residues long.

This clonotype was picked up many times. V and J are TRBV24-1 and TRBJ2-1; D tentatively fits TRBD1 or TRBD2 (5 bases each). CDR1 is KGHDR, CDR2 SFDVKD, per germline. The CDR3 has 14 residues. The ends were cut back, 6 bases at V and 8 bases at J, with 16 bases in the middle. The CDR3 loop is CATSMGGTGHEQFF. The DNA of the CDR3 is TGTGCCACCAGTATGGGTGGGACGGGACATGAGCAGTTCTTC.

The CDR3 DNA reads TGTGCCAGCAGTTTGGGTGGGGGCCGAGGCTATGGCTACACCTTC. It encodes CASSLGGGRGYGYTF. V and J are TRBV27 and TRBJ1-2, with D perhaps TRBD1 (6 bases). Trimming took 3 bases from V and 4 from J, leaving 15 bases between them. CDR1 is MNHEY, CDR2 SMNVEV, per germline (reference sequence). The length of the CDR3 is 15 residues.

This clonotype was found many times. The chain combines TRBV7-3 with TRBJ2-7; tentative D call: TRBD1 (5 bases). Germline values: CDR1 SGHTA, CDR2 FQGTGA. Trimming stripped 3 bases from V and 5 bases from J, with 11 bases between. The CDR3 is made up of 13 amino acids. The CDR3 loop is CASSFRPRDEQYF. CDR3 sequence (DNA): TGTGCCAGCAGCTTCCGCCCCAGGGACGAGCAGTACTTC.

This clonotype was observed at least ten times. The chain recombines TRBV7-9 with TRBJ2-1, with 9 bases that match TRBD2. CDR3 length: 16 amino acids. The germline V gene has CDR1 SEHNR and CDR2 FQNEAQ (reference sequence). The trim removed 2 bases at V and 2 bases at J, leaving 4 bases unmatched. The chain's CDR3 is CASSLRLAGAYNEQFF. The CDR3 DNA follows: TGTGCCAGCAGCTTAAGGTTAGCGGGAGCCTACAATGAGCAGTTCTTC.